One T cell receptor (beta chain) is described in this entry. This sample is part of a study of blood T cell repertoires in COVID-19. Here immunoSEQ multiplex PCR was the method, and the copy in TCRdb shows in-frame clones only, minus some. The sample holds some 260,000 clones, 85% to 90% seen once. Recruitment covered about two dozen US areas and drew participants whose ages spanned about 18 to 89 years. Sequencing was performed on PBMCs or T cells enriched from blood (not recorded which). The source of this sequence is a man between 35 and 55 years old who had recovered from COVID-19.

CDR3 region: CAISSGLDAYEQYF. The CDR3 coding sequence is TGTGCCATCAGTTCTGGACTAGACGCCTACGAGCAGTACTTC. The rearrangement links TRBV10-3 to TRBJ2-7; 7 bases map to TRBD2. The V and J ends lost 5 bases and 2 bases, in that order; junction bases with no gene match: 6. This CDR3 is built from 14 residues. Germline V gene lookup returns CDR1 ENHRY and CDR2 SYGVKD.